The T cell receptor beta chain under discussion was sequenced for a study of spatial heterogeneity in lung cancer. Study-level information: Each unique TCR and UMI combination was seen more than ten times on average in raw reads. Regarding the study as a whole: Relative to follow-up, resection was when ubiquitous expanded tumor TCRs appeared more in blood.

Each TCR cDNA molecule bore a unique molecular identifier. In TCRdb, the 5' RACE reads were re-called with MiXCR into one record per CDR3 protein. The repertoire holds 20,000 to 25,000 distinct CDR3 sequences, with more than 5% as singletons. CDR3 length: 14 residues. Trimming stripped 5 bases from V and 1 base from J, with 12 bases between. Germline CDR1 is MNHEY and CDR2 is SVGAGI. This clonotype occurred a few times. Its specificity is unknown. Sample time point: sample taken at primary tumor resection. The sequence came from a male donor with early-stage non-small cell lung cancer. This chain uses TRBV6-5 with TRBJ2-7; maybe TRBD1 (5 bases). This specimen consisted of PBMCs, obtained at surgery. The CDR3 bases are TGTGCCAGCAGTCCAGGGTTCTTGTCCTACGAGCAGTACTTC. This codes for CASSPGFLSYEQYF.